This T cell receptor beta chain comes out of a study of blood T cell repertoires in COVID-19. Study summary: The study drew acute and convalescent COVID-19 samples from the United States, Italy and Spain.

This clone was observed a handful of times. CDR3 length equals 17 residues. Germline values: CDR1 SGHVS, CDR2 FQNEAQ. Trimming took 6 bases from V and 1 from J; bases not matched to a gene: 15. Using immunoSEQ multiplex PCR, the repertoire was profiled, and TCRdb retains in-frame clones only, with some absent. The top ten clones hold around 7.8% of a sample with approximately 260,000 clones, 84% of them seen once. The chain has TRBV7-8 and TRBJ2-7, with 7 bases aligning to TRBD2. This clonotype was obtained from a human donor in a cohort sampled during active COVID-19. Source material: peripheral blood. The CDR3 DNA is TGTGCCAGCAGACGAGAGGGGACCGGGACTAATTCCTACGAGCAGTACTTC. It yields the protein CASRREGTGTNSYEQYF.